This T cell receptor beta chain was recorded in a study of beta chain features in type 1 diabetes. This clone turned up a few times. Trimming removed 3 bases from V and 11 bases from J, with 30 bases in between. Germline values: CDR1 MDHEN, CDR2 SYDVKM. This CDR3 contains 18 residues. Expressed TCRB transcripts got sequenced, as all isolated RNA was reverse transcribed. Profiled with immunoSEQ multiplex PCR; TCRdb holds only in-frame clones, not every one. The data hold some 150,000 clones, with approximately 10% observed a single time. Input material: central memory CD4+ T cells from blood. V is TRBV28 and J is TRBJ2-3, with D perhaps TRBD1 (7 bases). The source of this sequence is a man aged 18-30 years in good health. This chain's CDR3 is CASSFRFSDREGRNQQYF. CDR3 coding DNA: TGTGCCAGCAGTTTTAGATTCAGCGACAGGGAAGGGAGGAACCAGCAGTATTTT.